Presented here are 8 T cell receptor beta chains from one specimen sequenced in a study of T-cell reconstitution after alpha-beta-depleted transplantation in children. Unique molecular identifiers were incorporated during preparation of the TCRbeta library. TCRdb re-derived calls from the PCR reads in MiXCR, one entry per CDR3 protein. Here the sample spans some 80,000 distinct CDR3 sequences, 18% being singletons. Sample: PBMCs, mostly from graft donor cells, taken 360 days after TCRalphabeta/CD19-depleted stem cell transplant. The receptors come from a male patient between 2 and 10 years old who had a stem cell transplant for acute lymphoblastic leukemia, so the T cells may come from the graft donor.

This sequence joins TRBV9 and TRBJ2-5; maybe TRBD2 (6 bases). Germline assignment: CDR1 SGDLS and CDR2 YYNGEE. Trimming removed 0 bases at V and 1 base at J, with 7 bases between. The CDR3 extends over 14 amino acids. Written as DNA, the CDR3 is TGTGCCAGCAGCGTAGGGAGGGTCCAAGAGACCCAGTACTTC. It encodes CASSVGRVQETQYF.

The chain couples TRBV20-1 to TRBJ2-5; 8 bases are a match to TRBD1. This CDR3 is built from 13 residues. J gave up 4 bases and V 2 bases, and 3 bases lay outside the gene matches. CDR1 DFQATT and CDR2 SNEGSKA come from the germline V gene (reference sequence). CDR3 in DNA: TGCAGTGCTAGATGGACAGGGCTAGAGACCCAGTACTTC. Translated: CSARWTGLETQYF.

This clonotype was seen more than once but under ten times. Written as DNA, the CDR3 is TGTGCCAGCAGTTCGAACAGGAAGTCCTACGAGCAGTACTTC. Amino acid sequence: CASSSNRKSYEQYF. The chain combines TRBV12-3 or TRBV12-4 with TRBJ2-7; D is possibly TRBD1 (5 bases). V was pared by 4 bases and J by 1 base, with 11 bases between. This CDR3 is 14 amino acids long.

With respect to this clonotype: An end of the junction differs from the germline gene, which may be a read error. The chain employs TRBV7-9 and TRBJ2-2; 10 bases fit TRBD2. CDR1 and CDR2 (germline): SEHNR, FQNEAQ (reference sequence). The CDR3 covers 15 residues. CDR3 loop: CASTTGLAATRELFF. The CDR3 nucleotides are TGTGCCAGCACCACAGGACTAGCGGCCACCCGGGAGCTGTTTTTT.

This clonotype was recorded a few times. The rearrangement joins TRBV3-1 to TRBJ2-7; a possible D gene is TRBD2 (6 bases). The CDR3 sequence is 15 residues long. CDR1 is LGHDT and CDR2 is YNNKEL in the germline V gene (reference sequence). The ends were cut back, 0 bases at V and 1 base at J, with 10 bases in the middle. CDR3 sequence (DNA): TGTGCCAGCAGCCAAGATCTCGGACTATCCTACGAGCAGTACTTC. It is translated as CASSQDLGLSYEQYF.

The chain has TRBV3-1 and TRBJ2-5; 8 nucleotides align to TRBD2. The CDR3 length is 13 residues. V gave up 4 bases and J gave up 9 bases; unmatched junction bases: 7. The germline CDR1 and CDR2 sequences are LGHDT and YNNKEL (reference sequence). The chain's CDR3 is CASSPTSAGAQYF. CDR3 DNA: TGTGCCAGCAGCCCGACTAGCGCGGGGGCCCAGTACTTC.

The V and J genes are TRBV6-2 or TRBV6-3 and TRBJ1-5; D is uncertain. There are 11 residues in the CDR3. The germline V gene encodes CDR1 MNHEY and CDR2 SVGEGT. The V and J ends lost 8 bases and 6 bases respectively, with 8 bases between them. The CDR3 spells CASGQVQPQHF. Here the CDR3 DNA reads TGTGCCAGCGGTCAGGTTCAGCCCCAGCATTTT.

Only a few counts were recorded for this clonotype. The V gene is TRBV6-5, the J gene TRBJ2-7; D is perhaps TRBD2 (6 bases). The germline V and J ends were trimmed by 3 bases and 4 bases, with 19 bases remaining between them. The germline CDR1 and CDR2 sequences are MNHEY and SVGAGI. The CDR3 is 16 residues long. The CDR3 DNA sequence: TGTGCCAGCAGTTATAGGCGGGAATGGGACGTTTACGAGCAGTACTTC. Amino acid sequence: CASSYRREWDVYEQYF.